These 22 T cell receptor beta chains came from one sample sequenced in a study of T-cell memory formation after mild COVID-19. One entry per CDR3 protein results from TCRdb running MiXCR on the 5' RACE reads. The sample lists around 140,000 distinct CDR3 sequences, approximately 5.7% occurring once. The sequencing sample was made of PBMCs or a T cell subset sorted from them (not recorded which). These receptors came from an adult woman who had mild COVID-19 (a few samples of this study predate the infection). Cell type and time point are not known.

J is TRBJ2-5 and V is TRBV5-1; 8 nucleotides align to TRBD1. The germline CDR1 and CDR2 sequences are SGHRS and YFSETQ. V lost 4 bases to trimming and J lost 4 bases; unmatched junction nucleotides: 9. The CDR3 is made up of 15 amino acids. The CDR3 DNA reads as TGCGCCAGCAGCGTAGATACAGGGGGGAGAGAGACCCAGTACTTC. Its translation is CASSVDTGGRETQYF.

This clonotype was counted between two and nine times. The V gene is TRBV19, the J gene TRBJ1-2; TRBD1 matches 8 bases. The CDR3 contains 16 residues. Trimming at V came to 10 bases and at J to 3 bases, leaving 16 bases not matched to a gene. Germline CDR1 LNHDA, CDR2 SQIVND (reference sequence). CDR3 coding DNA: TGTGCCACCTCACCGGGACAGGTGCCTTCGTACTATGGCTACACCTTC. This encodes CATSPGQVPSYYGYTF.

This chain joins TRBV7-9 and TRBJ2-1; 11 nucleotides match TRBD2. The V and J ends lost 5 bases and 3 bases, in that order; junction bases with no gene match: 6. This CDR3 has 16 amino acids. In germline, CDR1 is SEHNR, CDR2 FQNEAQ (reference sequence). CDR3 protein: CASSPGLAGYYNEQFF. The CDR3 region has the DNA TGTGCCAGCAGCCCCGGACTAGCGGGTTACTACAATGAGCAGTTCTTC.

This clonotype was observed a handful of times. This chain joins TRBV10-3 and TRBJ2-2, with D perhaps TRBD1 or TRBD2 (5 bases each). This CDR3 contains 13 residues. Germline V gene sequence: CDR1 ENHRY, CDR2 SYGVKD. The germline V and J ends were trimmed by 10 bases and 7 bases, with 16 bases remaining between them. The DNA of the CDR3 is TGTGCCAGCCGGGACGGGCTTCTCGGGGAGCTGTTTTTT. As protein: CASRDGLLGELFF.

This clonotype was recorded at least ten times. The chain employs TRBV7-3 and TRBJ1-2; TRBD1 might be the D (6 bases). Between the trimmed V and J ends, which lost 2 bases and 8 bases, there was a span of 12 bases. Germline lookup yields CDR1 SGHTA and CDR2 FQGTGA. The CDR3 runs to 13 residues. The CDR3 protein is CASSLSNRDGYTF. In nucleotides, the CDR3 is TGTGCCAGCAGCTTATCTAACAGGGACGGCTACACCTTC.

There are a few counts of this clonotype. The genes are TRBV19 and TRBJ2-2, with D possibly TRBD1 on 5 matching bases. The V and J ends lost 3 bases and 1 base respectively, with 15 bases between them. The CDR3 has 17 residues. Germline CDR1 LNHDA, CDR2 SQIVND (reference sequence). This chain's CDR3 is CASSMGQLDRNTGELFF. The CDR3 DNA sequence: TGTGCCAGTAGTATGGGGCAGTTAGATAGGAACACCGGGGAGCTGTTTTTT.

In its sample, this clonotype was seen a few times. The rearrangement links TRBV3-1 to TRBJ1-6, with D maybe TRBD1 (5 bases). V was shortened by 7 bases and J by 9 bases, with 16 bases between the two germline ends. Germline assignment: CDR1 LGHDT and CDR2 YNNKEL (reference sequence). The CDR3 is 14 residues long. The CDR3 DNA follows: TGTGCCAGCACCCCACATGGGGGGAGTTCACCCCTCCACTTT. This encodes CASTPHGGSSPLHF.

With respect to this clonotype: A read error is possible here, since a much larger clone lies one base away. The chain couples TRBV29-1 to TRBJ1-2, with D perhaps TRBD1 (5 bases). The germline gives CDR1 SQVTM, CDR2 ANQGSEA. The ends were cut back, 3 bases at V and 7 bases at J, with 15 bases in the middle. The CDR3 consists of 13 residues. The CDR3 DNA reads TGCAGCGTTGATTCGGCAGGGCTCGGTGGCTACACCTTC. It specifies CSVDSAGLGGYTF.

The table lists this clonotype with a few counts. The chain joins TRBV7-9 to TRBJ2-6; D not certain. The CDR3 loop spans 13 amino acids. Germline V gene data show CDR1 as SEHNR and CDR2 as FQNEAQ (reference sequence). As DNA, the CDR3 is TGTGCTACCAGAGAGTCCGGGGCCAACGTCCTGACTTTC. Its protein is CATRESGANVLTF.

This clonotype was counted a few times. The J gene is TRBJ2-1, the V gene TRBV6-2 or TRBV6-3; maybe TRBD2 (6 bases). Germline loops: CDR1 MNHEY, CDR2 SVGEGT. Trimming shortened V by 6 bases and J by 0 bases, and 24 bases separated the two germline ends. This CDR3 spans 19 amino acids. As DNA, the CDR3 is TGTGCCAGCAGCACCGCCAGCGGGTCCTCCTTAAGCTCCTACAATGAGCAGTTCTTC. Protein product: CASSTASGSSLSSYNEQFF.

A few counts support this clonotype. V and J are TRBV18 and TRBJ2-5; possibly TRBD1 for D (5 bases). In germline, CDR1 is KGHSH, CDR2 LQKENI. The CDR3 spans 18 residues. V lost 3 bases and J lost 0, with 20 bases in between. CDR3 amino acids: CASSPPVSGARYQETQYF. The CDR3 nucleotides are TGTGCCAGCTCACCCCCCGTCTCTGGGGCACGCTACCAAGAGACCCAGTACTTC.

The chain uses TRBV9 and TRBJ2-3; 7 bases fit TRBD2. The CDR3 loop spans 16 amino acids. J gave up 3 bases and V 0 bases, and 7 bases lay outside the gene matches. Looked up from germline, CDR1 is SGDLS and CDR2 is YYNGEE. DNA for the CDR3: TGTGCCAGCAGCGTAGGACTAGCCCAAATGACAGATACGCAGTATTTT. This encodes CASSVGLAQMTDTQYF.

The sample holds many counts of this clonotype. CDR3 amino acids: CSVGRGNRDTQYF. CDR3 coding DNA: TGCAGCGTTGGTAGGGGGAACAGGGATACGCAGTATTTT. The V call is TRBV29-1, the J call TRBJ2-3, with TRBD1 as a possible D gene (6 bases). This CDR3 has 13 residues. Looked up from germline, CDR1 is SQVTM and CDR2 is ANQGSEA. Trimming took off 4 bases at V and 6 bases at J, with 14 bases between the two ends.

This clonotype was counted a few times. The rearrangement links TRBV4-2 to TRBJ2-7; D may correspond to TRBD1 or TRBD2 (5 bases each). V was cut by 4 bases and J by 4 bases, with 14 bases left in between. This CDR3 comprises 14 residues. CDR1 LGHNA and CDR2 YNFKEQ come from the germline V gene. This CDR3 reads CASSPGTSVYEQYF. The CDR3 DNA reads TGTGCCAGCAGCCCCGGGACGTCGGTTTACGAGCAGTACTTC.

This clonotype was seen many times. The chain recombines TRBV20-1 with TRBJ2-7; a possible D gene is TRBD1 (5 bases). V was clipped by 1 base and J by 3 bases, with 7 bases between them. Germline CDR1 reads DFQATT; CDR2 reads SNEGSKA (reference sequence). The CDR3 consists of 12 residues. In DNA form, the CDR3 reads TGCAGTGCTAGAGCTGACAGCTACGAGCAGTACTTC. As protein: CSARADSYEQYF.

This clonotype was detected ten times or more. The genes are TRBV12-3 or TRBV12-4 and TRBJ2-1, with 7 bases lining up with TRBD2. Germline trimming cut 3 bases from V and 6 bases from J; bases unmatched to any gene: 2. This CDR3 region has 13 residues. CDR3 residues: CASSLGLPNEQFF. The CDR3 nucleotides read TGTGCCAGCAGTTTGGGACTACCCAATGAGCAGTTCTTC.

In its sample, this clonotype was seen a few times. The chain carries TRBV5-1 and TRBJ2-5, with 7 bases fitting TRBD1. Germline lookup yields CDR1 SGHRS and CDR2 YFSETQ. This CDR3 is built from 15 residues. After removal of 1 base from V and 4 bases from J, the junction contained 7 bases not matched to a gene. CDR3 region: CASSLPGTVPETQYF. CDR3 DNA sequence: TGCGCCAGCAGCTTGCCGGGGACAGTCCCAGAGACCCAGTACTTC.

Ten or more counts support this clonotype. V usage is TRBV4-2 and J usage is TRBJ2-2; D tentatively reads TRBD1 or TRBD2 (5 bases each). The CDR3 runs 17 residues. V was clipped by 1 base and J by 3 bases, with 15 bases between them. Germline lookup yields CDR1 LGHNA and CDR2 YNFKEQ. CDR3 DNA sequence: TGTGCCAGCAGCCAAGCCTTCGGGGCTTGGGACACCGGGGAGCTGTTTTTT. Its translation: CASSQAFGAWDTGELFF.

This clonotype came up many times. This sequence joins TRBV10-3 and TRBJ1-4; 8 nucleotides align to TRBD1. CDR1 ENHRY and CDR2 SYGVKD come from the germline V gene. CDR3 length: 13 residues. V shed 10 bases and J 6 bases; nucleotides not matched to a gene: 7. CDR3 in amino acids: CATRGQGDEKLFF. The CDR3 DNA is TGTGCCACCCGCGGACAGGGAGATGAAAAACTGTTTTTT.

There are many counts of this clonotype. J is TRBJ2-3 and V is TRBV20-1; D possibly corresponds to TRBD2 (5 bases). Germline assignment: CDR1 DFQATT and CDR2 SNEGSKA (reference sequence). The CDR3 spans 14 residues. Trimming removed 5 bases from V and 2 bases from J, with 14 bases in between. The CDR3 DNA is TGCAGTGCTCCGAGGCTAGCTATCACAGATACGCAGTATTTT. Amino acid sequence: CSAPRLAITDTQYF.

The chain joins TRBV6-2 or TRBV6-3 to TRBJ2-5; TRBD2 agrees at 13 bases. CDR1 MNHEY and CDR2 SVGEGT come from the germline V gene. The J segment lost 4 bases and the V segment lost 4 bases, leaving 6 bases of the junction unmatched. This CDR3 comprises 16 residues. The CDR3 here is CASSSTSGRAIETQYF. The CDR3 DNA is TGTGCCAGCAGTTCTACTAGCGGGAGGGCCATAGAGACCCAGTACTTC.

The V and J genes are TRBV5-6 and TRBJ2-3; D gene uncertain. Germline CDR1 and CDR2: SGHDT and YYEEEE. The CDR3 sequence is 13 residues long. V was clipped by 3 bases and J by 1 base, with 6 bases between them. In nucleotides, the CDR3 is TGTGCCAGCAGCTGGGCGGGCACAGATACGCAGTATTTT. This gives the protein CASSWAGTDTQYF. The complete variable domain, with remaining parts taken from reference TRBV5-6 and TRBJ2-3, reads DAGVTQSPTHLIKTRGQQVTLRCSPKSGHDTVSWYQQALGQGPQFIFQYYEEEERQRGNFPDRFSGHQFPNYSSELNVNALLLGDSALYLCASSWAGTDTQYFGPGTRLTVL.